This TCR beta chain emerged from a study of cytomegalovirus exposure and HLA in healthy donors. The CDR3 runs 13 residues. Germline CDR1 reads SGHTA; CDR2 reads FQGNSA. Trimming took 6 bases from V and 5 from J, leaving 13 bases between them. General observations from the study: High sensitivity and specificity were reportedly achieved when the classifier diagnosed cytomegalovirus status.

Comments on this clone: Its antigen remains unknown.

Method: immunoSEQ multiplex PCR; TCRdb's copy keeps in-frame clones and lacks some. The sample holds some 110,000 clones, over 90% seen once. This chain links TRBV7-2 with TRBJ2-5, with D hard to call. Source material: PBMCs. This sequence originates from a woman aged 18 to 35 in good health and CMV-seronegative. CDR3 region: CASSSWSEETQYF. The CDR3 bases are TGTGCCAGCAGTTCGTGGTCTGAGGAGACCCAGTACTTC.